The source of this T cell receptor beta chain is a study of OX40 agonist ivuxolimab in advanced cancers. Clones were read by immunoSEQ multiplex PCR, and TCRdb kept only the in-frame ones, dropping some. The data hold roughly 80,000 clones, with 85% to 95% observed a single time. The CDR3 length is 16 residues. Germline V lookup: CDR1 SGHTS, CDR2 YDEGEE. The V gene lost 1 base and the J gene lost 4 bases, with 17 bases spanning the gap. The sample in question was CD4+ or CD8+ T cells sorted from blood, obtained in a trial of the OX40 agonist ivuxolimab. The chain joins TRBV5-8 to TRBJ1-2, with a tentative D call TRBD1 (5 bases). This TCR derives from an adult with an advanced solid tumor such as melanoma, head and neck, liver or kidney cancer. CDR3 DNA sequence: TGTGCCAGCAGCTTGATGGGATCCGGTAGGGGCTATGGCTACACCTTC. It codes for CASSLMGSGRGYGYTF.